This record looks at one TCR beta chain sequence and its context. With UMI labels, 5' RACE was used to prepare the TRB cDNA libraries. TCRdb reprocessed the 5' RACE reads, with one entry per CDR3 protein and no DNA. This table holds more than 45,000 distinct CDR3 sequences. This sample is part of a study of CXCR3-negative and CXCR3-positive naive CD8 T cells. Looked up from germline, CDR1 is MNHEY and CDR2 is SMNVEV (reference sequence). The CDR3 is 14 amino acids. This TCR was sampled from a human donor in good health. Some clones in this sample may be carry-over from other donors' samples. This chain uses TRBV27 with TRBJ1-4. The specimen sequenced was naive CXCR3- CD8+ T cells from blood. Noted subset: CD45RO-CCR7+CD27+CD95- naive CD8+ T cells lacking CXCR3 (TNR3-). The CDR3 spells CASSLGLNNEKLFF. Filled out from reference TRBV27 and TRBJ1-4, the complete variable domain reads EAQVTQNPRYLITVTGKKLTVTCSQNMNHEYMSWYRQDPGLGLRQIYYSMNVEVTDKGDVPEGYKVSRKEKRNFPLILESPSPNQTSLYFCASSLGLNNEKLFFGSGTQLSVL.